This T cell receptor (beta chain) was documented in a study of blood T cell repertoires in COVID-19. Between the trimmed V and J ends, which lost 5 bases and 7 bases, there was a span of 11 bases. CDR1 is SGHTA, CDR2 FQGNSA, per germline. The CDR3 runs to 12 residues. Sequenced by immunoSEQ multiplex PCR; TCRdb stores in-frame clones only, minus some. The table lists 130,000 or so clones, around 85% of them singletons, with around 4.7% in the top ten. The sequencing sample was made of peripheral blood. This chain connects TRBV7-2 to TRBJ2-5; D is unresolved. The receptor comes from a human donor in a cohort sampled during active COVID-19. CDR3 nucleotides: TGTGCCAGCAGCCCTTCTGAGTCGACCCAGTACTTC. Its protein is CASSPSESTQYF. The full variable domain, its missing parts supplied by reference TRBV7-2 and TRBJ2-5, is GAGVSQSPSNKVTEKGKDVELRCDPISGHTALYWYRQSLGQGLEFLIYFQGNSAPDKSGLPSDRFSAERTGGSVSTLTIQRTQQEDSAVYLCASSPSESTQYFGPGTRLLVL.